The clone carrying this T cell receptor (beta chain) was recorded only once. No antigen is known for it. This entry is derived from a study of blood T cells in healthy people across ages. The study, taken as a whole, reports: The diversity estimates, figures obtained from one million T cells, were considered underestimates.

The V gene's germline CDR1 is MDHEN and CDR2 SYDVKM. CDR3 size: 14 residues. Trimming stripped 6 bases from V and 4 bases from J, with 13 bases between. At least 7 million PBMCs were isolated per sample. Sample-barcoded 5' priming and a J-beta primer mix drove a second PCR of roughly 6 to 12 cycles. With 12 random nucleotides, a template-switch adaptor tagged each individual cDNA molecule. Each CDR3 protein is one row after TCRdb ran MiXCR on the 5' RACE reads. Counted here are hundreds of thousands of distinct CDR3 sequences, roughly 32% occurring once; the ten biggest clones make up 15%. The sequence derives from a woman of 80 years or more in good health. The specimen was blood. J is TRBJ1-5 and V is TRBV28, with no clear D. CDR3 sequence (DNA): TGTGCCAGCAGGTTTCGGGTGGGAAATCAGCCCCAGCATTTT. The encoded protein is CASRFRVGNQPQHF.